A single sample is the source of the 2 T cell receptor beta chains below, sequenced in a study of blood T cells in healthy people across ages. Alongside a J-beta primer mix, a sample-barcoded 5' primer served in a second PCR lasting roughly 7 to 11 cycles. TCRdb itself ran the 5' RACE reads through MiXCR, one entry per CDR3 protein. The table records about 970,000 distinct CDR3 sequences, just over 50% of them present only once. The sequencing input was blood. All receptors derive from a woman aged 55 to 70 in good health.

This clonotype was detected only a few times. The V call is TRBV29-1, the J call TRBJ2-2; D is uncertain. CDR3 length: 15 residues. The germline CDR1 and CDR2 sequences are SQVTM and ANQGSEA. V lost 5 bases and J lost 4, with 17 bases in between. The CDR3 DNA sequence: TGCAGCGTTAGGGCCGGCGGATATATCACCGGGGAGCTGTTTTTT. It encodes CSVRAGGYITGELFF.

The table lists this clonotype with a few counts. The V and J genes are TRBV25-1 and TRBJ2-5, with D unresolved. Trimming left V 1 base short and J 2 bases short, with 11 bases between. Per the germline V gene, CDR1 is MGHDK and CDR2 is SYGVNS. The CDR3 extends over 15 amino acids. CDR3 protein: CASSEFYGRQETQYF. The CDR3 nucleotides read TGTGCCAGCAGTGAATTTTATGGGCGTCAAGAGACCCAGTACTTC.